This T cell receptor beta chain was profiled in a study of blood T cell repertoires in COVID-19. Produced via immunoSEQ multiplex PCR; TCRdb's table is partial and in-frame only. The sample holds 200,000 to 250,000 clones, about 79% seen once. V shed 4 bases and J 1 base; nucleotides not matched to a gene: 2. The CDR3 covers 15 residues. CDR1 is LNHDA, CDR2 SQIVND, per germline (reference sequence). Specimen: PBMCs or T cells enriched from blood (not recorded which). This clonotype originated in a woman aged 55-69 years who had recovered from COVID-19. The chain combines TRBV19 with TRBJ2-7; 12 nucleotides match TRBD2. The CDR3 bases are TGTGCCAGTAGTAAGGGACTAGCGGGTTCCTACGAGCAGTACTTC. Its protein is CASSKGLAGSYEQYF.